This T cell receptor beta chain was sequenced for a study of control samples from healthy donors and cancer patients (dated by TCRdb to about 2020). On this clone: Which antigen it targets is not known. Base qualities were left out, and no much larger clone turns up one base away.

Receptor libraries were prepared by the immunoSEQ multiplex PCR assay. The table was pulled from immuneACCESS by TCRdb, which kept in-frame rearrangements only. Such tables lose some clones; where checked, under half of the loss comes from unresolved V genes, and the rest has no known cause. The sample profile shows roughly 70,000 clones; roughly 84% of them were found once. Of the sample, under 30% is held by the ten largest clones. This receptor was taken from a man aged 50 to 60 in good health. The sample comprised blood.

The nucleotide sequence reads as follows: TGTGCCAGTAGTTTCGGACTAGCGGGATATGATGAGCAGTTCTTC. It codes for CASSFGLAGYDEQFF. The chain uses TRBV19 and TRBJ2-1, with 12 junctional bases fitting TRBD2. Its CDR3 holds 15 amino acids, cysteine through phenylalanine. Only CDR3 DNA is held: 45 bases, read in frame from base 1. After removal of 5 bases from V and 8 bases from J, the junction retains 7 bases not matched to a gene. The germline V gene (reference sequence) yields LNHDA for CDR1 and SQIVND for CDR2.